This T cell receptor beta chain was recorded in a study of blood T cell repertoires in COVID-19. Study-wide background: Both acute and convalescent COVID-19 samples were obtained from the United States, Italy and Spain. PBMCs, B-cell-depleted T cells, or T cells were the source of the cDNA or gDNA that made up the material.

How the authors handled the data: Amplifying reference gene primers gave estimates of nucleated cell counts. Generated by immunoSEQ multiplex PCR, the TCRdb table keeps only in-frame clones and is missing some. The DNA was the basis for D and trimming; V, J and clone size are from that table. The repertoire has 120,000 or so clones, more than 70% of them found once; the top ten carry 1% to 1.5%. Germline assignment: CDR1 SQVTM and CDR2 ANQGSEA. V gave up 1 base and J gave up 0 bases, with 10 bases separating them. The CDR3 contains 14 residues. Sequences were obtained from peripheral blood. The V call is TRBV29-1, the J call TRBJ2-7; a possible D gene is TRBD2 (5 bases). This receptor was identified in a woman of 80 years or more with acute or convalescent COVID-19. CDR3 in DNA: TGCAGCGTTGAAGTTAGGGAGCACTCCTACGAGCAGTACTTC. It translates to CSVEVREHSYEQYF.